This is a list of T cell receptor beta chains from one sample in a study of beta chain features in type 1 diabetes. TCRdb's copy holds only in-frame clones and misses some; the assay was immunoSEQ multiplex PCR. The top ten clones hold 2% to 2.5% of a sample with 60,000 or so clones, around three fifths of them seen once. The sequencing sample was made of Tregs from blood. The receptors here all came from a woman aged 18-29 years in good health. Both conserved end residues are part of each CDR3. A D gene is named only where the DNA matches it firmly. Some rows have no size entry. The others give once, few or many, or a class for an expanded clone.

TRBJ2-3 | TRBD2 | . | TRBV7-9 | CASSLGLADYTDTQYF | TGTGCCAGCAGCTTAGGACTAGCGGATTACACAGATACGCAGTATTTT
TRBJ2-5 | . | . | TRBV5-1 | CASSLGRGEQYF | TGCGCCAGCAGCCTCGGACGGGGAGAGCAGTACTTC
TRBJ2-3 | TRBD2 | few | TRBV6-5 | CASSYSGSLLIDTQYF | TGTGCCAGCAGTTATAGCGGGAGTCTGCTTATAGATACGCAGTATTTT
TRBJ2-2 | TRBD2 | few | TRBV7-2 | CASSLTSSLTGELFF | TGTGCCAGCAGCCTGACTAGCAGCTTAACCGGGGAGCTGTTTTTT
TRBJ2-1 | TRBD1 | . | TRBV5-4 | CASSPGQGAYNEQFF | TGTGCCAGCAGCCCGGGACAGGGGGCCTACAATGAGCAGTTCTTC
TRBJ2-3 | . | . | TRBV27 | CASSLGAGDRGKRYSTDTQYF | TGTGCCAGCAGTTTAGGCGCGGGAGACAGGGGAAAACGGTATTCCACAGATACGCAGTATTTT
TRBJ2-3 | . | . | TRBV6-5 | CASRTTGHTDTQYF | TGTGCCAGCCGGACAACGGGACACACAGATACGCAGTATTTT
TRBJ2-1 | TRBD2 | . | TRBV5-6 | CASSSPGGQFF | TGTGCCAGCAGCTCCCCGGGAGGGCAGTTCTTC
TRBJ2-1 | TRBD2 | few | TRBV2 | CASSAGLAGLSSYNEQFF | TGTGCCAGCAGTGCGGGACTAGCGGGACTCAGCTCCTACAATGAGCAGTTCTTC
TRBJ1-1 | . | few | TRBV2 | CASSEEGQSEAFF | TGTGCCAGCAGTGAAGAGGGGCAAAGCGAAGCTTTCTTT
TRBJ2-7 | TRBD1 | few | TRBV7-2 | CASSSATGSYEQYF | TGTGCCAGCAGCTCCGCGACAGGGTCCTACGAGCAGTACTTC
TRBJ2-3 | TRBD2 | . | TRBV7-9 | CASSQGTSGMMLDTQYF | TGTGCCAGCAGCCAAGGGACTAGCGGGATGATGTTGGATACGCAGTATTTT
TRBJ2-5 | TRBD1 | . | TRBV7-9 | CASSLSGQGETQYF | TGTGCCAGCAGCTTATCGGGACAGGGAGAGACCCAGTACTTC
TRBJ2-3 | TRBD1 | . | TRBV7-3 | CASSPQGNYGDTQYF | TGTGCCAGCAGCCCACAGGGGAATTATGGAGATACGCAGTATTTT
TRBJ2-7 | TRBD2 | . | TRBV6-1 | CASSGRGTSREQYF | TGTGCCAGCAGTGGTCGAGGGACTAGCCGCGAGCAGTACTTC
TRBJ1-1 | . | few | TRBV29-1 | CSVQGTSTEAFF | TGCAGCGTACAGGGTACGAGCACTGAAGCTTTCTTT
TRBJ2-6 | . | . | TRBV5-1 | CASSILTGSGANVLTF | TGCGCCAGCAGTATATTGACGGGCTCTGGGGCCAACGTCCTGACTTTC
TRBJ2-1 | . | . | TRBV5-1 | CASSAGGGEQFF | TGCGCCAGCAGCGCCGGAGGCGGTGAGCAGTTCTTC
TRBJ2-1 | . | . | TRBV29-1 | CSVVRLTYNEQFF | TGCAGCGTTGTGAGACTGACCTACAATGAGCAGTTCTTC
TRBJ2-3 | TRBD2 | . | TRBV4-2 | CASSQDTAGGPNTQYF | TGTGCCAGCAGCCAAGACACCGCGGGAGGGCCGAATACGCAGTATTTT
TRBJ2-3 | TRBD2 | . | TRBV7-2 | CASSSHLAGGADTQYF | TGTGCCAGCAGTTCTCACTTAGCGGGAGGAGCAGATACGCAGTATTTT
TRBJ1-1 | . | . | TRBV5-1 | CASSLGGEGETEAFF | TGCGCCAGCAGCTTGGGGGGGGAGGGTGAAACTGAAGCTTTCTTT
TRBJ2-1 | . | . | TRBV4-1 | CASSPRWLNEQFF | TGCGCCAGCAGCCCCCGTTGGCTCAATGAGCAGTTCTTC
TRBJ2-7 | . | . | TRBV5-1 | CASSLGGYEQYF | TGCGCCAGCAGCTTGGGCGGATACGAGCAGTACTTC
TRBJ2-3 | TRBD1 | . | TRBV7-8 | CASSPTGFGTDTQYF | TGTGCCAGCAGCCCGACAGGGTTCGGCACAGATACGCAGTATTTT
TRBJ2-7 | . | . | TRBV7-2 | CASSHINYEQYF | TGTGCCAGCAGCCATATCAACTACGAGCAGTACTTC
TRBJ2-7 | . | . | TRBV5-1 | CASSLWESKYYEQYF | TGCGCCAGCAGCTTGTGGGAGTCCAAATACTACGAGCAGTACTTC
TRBJ2-3 | . | once | TRBV5-6 | CASSSGLTDTQYF | TGTGCCAGCAGCAGTGGGCTCACAGATACGCAGTATTTT
TRBJ1-3 | . | few | TRBV7-9 | CASSVFRRGLNTGNTIYF | TGTGCCAGCAGCGTGTTCCGTCGGGGACTTAACACTGGAAACACCATATATTTT
TRBJ1-4 | . | . | TRBV7-9 | CASSLGGFEKLFF | TGTGCCAGCAGCTTAGGAGGGTTTGAAAAACTGTTTTTT
TRBJ1-2 | TRBD1 | . | TRBV6-5 | CASRIQGAGYGYTF | TGTGCCAGCAGGATACAGGGGGCTGGCTATGGCTACACCTTC
TRBJ2-3 | TRBD2 | few | TRBV2 | CASKRTRESTDTQYF | TGTGCCAGCAAGAGAACGCGGGAGAGTACAGATACGCAGTATTTT
TRBJ2-3 | TRBD2 | . | TRBV5-1 | CASSKELAERTDTQYF | TGCGCCAGCAGCAAGGAACTAGCGGAGCGCACAGATACGCAGTATTTT
TRBJ1-3 | . | . | TRBV6-5 | CASSPRTAGNTIYF | TGTGCCAGCAGCCCCAGGACAGCCGGAAACACCATATATTTT
TRBJ2-7 | . | . | TRBV21-1 | CASSKESRDYEQYF | TGTGCCAGCAGCAAAGAGTCTAGAGACTACGAGCAGTACTTC
TRBJ1-3 | . | . | TRBV14 | CASSLEGLSGNTIYF | TGTGCCAGCAGCCTGGAGGGCCTCTCTGGAAACACCATATATTTT
TRBJ2-7 | TRBD1 | . | TRBV5-5 | CASTKGQGLGEQYF | TGTGCCAGCACCAAGGGACAGGGCCTGGGCGAGCAGTACTTC
TRBJ1-1 | . | few | TRBV27 | CATKGVSEAFF | TGTGCCACTAAGGGGGTCAGTGAAGCTTTCTTT
TRBJ1-5 | . | . | TRBV2 | CASSDRGRQPQHF | TGTGCCAGCAGTGACAGGGGACGACAGCCCCAGCATTTT
TRBJ2-5 | TRBD2 | . | TRBV4-1 | CASSQDPGGAETQYF | TGCGCCAGCAGCCAAGACCCCGGGGGGGCGGAGACCCAGTACTTC
TRBJ1-2 | . | . | TRBV6-5 | CASCPDLGYGYTF | TGTGCCAGCTGCCCGGACTTGGGGTATGGCTACACCTTC
TRBJ2-1 | TRBD1 | . | TRBV4-1 | CASSQDRGQGAYNEQFF | TGCGCCAGCAGCCAAGATCGCGGACAGGGGGCGTACAATGAGCAGTTCTTC
TRBJ2-7 | TRBD1 | . | TRBV6-1 | CASSRDRAYEQYF | TGTGCCAGCAGCCGGGACAGAGCCTACGAGCAGTACTTC
TRBJ2-7 | . | few | TRBV21-1 | CASKDKPRALSYEQYF | TGTGCCAGCAAAGACAAGCCCAGGGCCCTCTCCTACGAGCAGTACTTC
TRBJ2-1 | . | . | TRBV4-1 | CASSLTIHSYNEQFF | TGCGCCAGCAGCCTGACTATTCACTCCTACAATGAGCAGTTCTTC
TRBJ2-7 | . | once | TRBV7-9 | CASSFGAASYEQYF | TGTGCCAGCAGCTTTGGTGCGGCATCCTACGAGCAGTACTTC
TRBJ2-1 | . | . | TRBV7-8 | CASSLTRRGGGNNEQFF | TGTGCCAGCAGCCTAACTCGTAGGGGGGGAGGGAACAATGAGCAGTTCTTC
TRBJ2-1 | . | few | TRBV4-3 | CASSTPVGLVTNEQFF | TGCGCCAGCAGCACACCCGTGGGGCTAGTTACGAATGAGCAGTTCTTC
TRBJ1-4 | . | . | TRBV12-5 | CASGLVGGEEKLFF | TGTGCTAGTGGTTTGGTAGGCGGAGAAGAAAAACTGTTTTTT
TRBJ2-1 | TRBD2 | . | TRBV5-4 | CASSSTSGGRLEQFF | TGTGCCAGCAGTTCGACTAGCGGGGGTCGCCTTGAGCAGTTCTTC
TRBJ2-3 | . | few | TRBV11-2 | CASSQNYLGTDTQYF | TGTGCCAGCAGCCAAAACTATCTCGGCACAGATACGCAGTATTTT
TRBJ2-2 | . | . | TRBV18 | CASSPGLLYTGELFF | TGTGCCAGCTCACCTGGACTTTTATACACCGGGGAGCTGTTTTTT
TRBJ2-7 | TRBD1 | . | TRBV6-6 | CASSSGQGYEQYF | TGTGCCAGCAGTTCTGGACAGGGGTACGAGCAGTACTTC
TRBJ2-7 | TRBD2 | . | TRBV6-1 | CASSEGLAGRNEQYF | TGTGCCAGCAGTGAGGGACTAGCGGGACGGAACGAGCAGTACTTC
TRBJ1-2 | . | once | TRBV7-2 | CASSLERVYGYTF | TGTGCCAGCAGCTTAGAACGGGTCTATGGCTACACCTTC